One sample yielded the 12 T cell receptor beta chains listed below, sequenced in a study of T cells in Graves' hyperthyroidism and ophthalmopathy. There were TCR beta CDR3 regions amplified from RNA transcripts. With the HTBI primer set, the TCR CDR3 went through a first round of RT-PCR. TCRdb processed the multiplex PCR reads anew with MiXCR; each CDR3 protein has one entry. The data show fewer than 55,000 distinct CDR3 sequences, 45% to 65% seen once. The sample was peripheral blood or thyroid tissue (not recorded which). The origin of the receptors is a man aged 18 to 29 with Graves' hyperthyroidism.

This rearrangement joins TRBV20-1 to TRBJ2-5; the match to TRBD1 covers 10 bases. In germline, CDR1 is DFQATT, CDR2 SNEGSKA (reference sequence). This CDR3 has 14 amino acids. Trimming at V came to 3 bases and at J to 4 bases, leaving 5 bases not matched to a gene. DNA of the CDR3: TGCAGTGCTAGGACAGGGGGCGCAGGAGAGACCCAGTACTTC. It is translated as CSARTGGAGETQYF.

The CDR3 DNA reads as TGTGCCATCAGTGGCGGGACAGGGGTTTATGGCTACACCTTC. Its protein product is CAISGGTGVYGYTF. The chain combines TRBV10-3 with TRBJ1-2, with 10 bases identical to TRBD1. Germline CDR1 and CDR2: ENHRY and SYGVKD. J lost 5 bases, V lost 4 bases, and 4 bases had no gene match. The CDR3 totals 14 residues.

At least ten counts were recorded for this clonotype. V usage is TRBV19 and J usage is TRBJ2-2; 10 bases agree with TRBD1. Looked up from germline, CDR1 is LNHDA and CDR2 is SQIVND (reference sequence). V was pared by 6 bases and J by 3 bases, with 7 bases of the junction left unmatched. The CDR3 is 16 amino acids. The CDR3 nucleotides are TGTGCCAGTAGAACCGGGACAGGGGAATACACCGGGGAGCTGTTTTTT. Residues: CASRTGTGEYTGELFF. The whole variable domain, remainder taken from reference TRBV19 and TRBJ2-2, is DGGITQSPKYLFRKEGQNVTLSCEQNLNHDAMYWYRQDPGQGLRLIYYSQIVNDFQKGDIAEGYSVSREKKESFPLTVTSAQKNPTAFYLCASRTGTGEYTGELFFGEGSRLTVL.

The chain recombines TRBV20-1 with TRBJ2-5; perhaps TRBD1 as D (6 bases). Per the germline V gene, CDR1 is DFQATT and CDR2 is SNEGSKA (reference sequence). V lost 5 bases and J lost 3, with 16 bases in between. The CDR3 length is 14 residues. CDR3 DNA sequence: TGCAGTGCTGACGGTGTGGCAGGGGAAGAGACCCAGTACTTC. It is translated as CSADGVAGEETQYF.

V and J are TRBV7-2 and TRBJ2-7; the D gene is possibly TRBD2 (7 bases). CDR3 length: 16 amino acids. The germline V gene has CDR1 SGHTA and CDR2 FQGNSA. Trimming removed 1 base from V and 3 bases from J, with 16 bases in between. CDR3 sequence reads: CASSLGGGGSLYEQYF. Written as DNA, the CDR3 is TGTGCCAGCAGCTTAGGCGGGGGCGGGAGTCTCTACGAGCAGTACTTC.

The chain carries TRBV7-2 and TRBJ2-5, with 7 bases lining up with TRBD1. After removal of 5 bases from V and 5 bases from J, the junction contained 14 bases not matched to a gene. The V gene's germline CDR1 is SGHTA and CDR2 FQGNSA. The CDR3 covers 16 residues. The CDR3 here is CASSNDYARGQETQYF. In DNA form, the CDR3 reads TGTGCCAGCAGCAACGACTACGCAAGGGGACAGGAGACCCAGTACTTC.

The chain couples TRBV24-1 to TRBJ1-5; no reliable D call. Germline values: CDR1 KGHDR, CDR2 SFDVKD. V was clipped by 2 bases and J by 7 bases, with 14 bases between them. There are 15 residues in the CDR3. The CDR3 loop reads CATSDSGKDGQPQHF. In nucleotides, the CDR3 is TGTGCCACCAGTGATTCAGGCAAGGACGGGCAGCCCCAGCATTTT.

The CDR3 sequence is CSVEDGSRAHEQYF. CDR3 nucleotide sequence: TGCAGCGTTGAAGACGGGTCCAGGGCCCACGAGCAGTACTTC. V and J are TRBV29-1 and TRBJ2-7, with D possibly matching TRBD1 (5 bases). V was clipped by 0 bases and J by 5 bases, with 14 bases between them. CDR1 is SQVTM, CDR2 ANQGSEA, per germline. CDR3 length: 14 residues.

This clonotype came up a few times. The rearrangement joins TRBV7-8 to TRBJ2-3, with 9 bases matching TRBD2. Germline CDR1 and CDR2: SGHVS and FQNEAQ. This CDR3 region has 16 residues. The junction had 7 bases not matched to a gene; V was cut back by 6 bases and J by 0 bases. The CDR3 region has the DNA TGTGCCAGCAGACTAGGGCTAGCGGGGAGCACAGATACGCAGTATTTT. It encodes CASRLGLAGSTDTQYF.

This clonotype was seen at least ten times. The chain employs TRBV7-2 and TRBJ1-2; no firm D call. The V end was cut by 5 bases, the J end by 8 bases, with 21 bases between. This CDR3 is 15 amino acids long. Germline lookup yields CDR1 SGHTA and CDR2 FQGNSA. The CDR3 protein is CASSTAPGEEEGYTF. The CDR3 DNA follows: TGTGCCAGCAGCACAGCGCCCGGCGAGGAGGAGGGCTACACCTTC.

The CDR3: CASRESSGGLRHEQYF. The CDR3 bases are TGTGCCAGCAGAGAATCTAGCGGGGGGTTAAGGCACGAGCAGTACTTC. The chain employs TRBV2 and TRBJ2-7; 11 positions match TRBD2. Trimming cost V 6 bases and J 5 bases; bases outside gene matches: 12. The CDR3 sequence is 16 residues long. CDR1 and CDR2 from the germline V gene are SNHLY and FYNNEI.

This clonotype was counted at least ten times. The chain couples TRBV10-3 to TRBJ2-7, with TRBD2 identical over 12 bases. V lost 2 bases and J lost 3; bases outside the gene matches: 8. The CDR3 is 17 residues long. Looked up from germline, CDR1 is ENHRY and CDR2 is SYGVKD. The CDR3 here is CAISEQPRLAGDYEQYF. In nucleotides, the CDR3 is TGTGCCATCAGTGAGCAGCCTCGACTAGCGGGGGACTACGAGCAGTACTTC.